This TCR beta chain was profiled in a study of identical twins. Study observations and caveats: Out-of-frame beta chain sequences displayed weaker excess sharing between twins.

TCRdb processed the 5' RACE reads anew with MiXCR; each CDR3 protein has one entry. Altogether approximately 500,000 distinct CDR3 sequences are present, approximately 24% being singletons, with the ten largest covering about 3%. Concerning this clonotype itself: Antigen unknown.

The data were also submitted as part of a second study, on T cells expressing NK-cell markers. That paper adds: Evidence did not settle whether expanded NKG2C+ T cell clones targeted HCMV.

The material sequenced was CD4+ T cells sorted from blood. The TCR originated in a young woman in good health.

The CDR3 DNA reads TGTGCCAGCAGTCCCCGATTGAGGGACCGTGAAAAACTGTTTTTT. Translating it yields CASSPRLRDREKLFF. V and J are TRBV6-1 and TRBJ1-4, with a tentative D call TRBD1 (5 bases). The germline gives CDR1 MNHNS, CDR2 SASEGT. Trimming cost V 5 bases and J 7 bases, with 17 bases left between them. There are 15 residues in the CDR3.